These 3 T cell receptor beta chains were all obtained from the same sample, sequenced in a study of response to subunit inactivated influenza vaccine. TCRdb independently ran MiXCR on the RT-PCR reads; one entry per CDR3 protein. This sample has a few hundred thousand distinct CDR3 sequences, with around 15% found just once. Material: PBMCs from blood, obtained roughly 12 days after vaccination. These TCRs come from a man aged 45-60 years who received an inactivated influenza vaccine.

This clonotype was found a few times. The gene calls are TRBV6-5 and TRBJ1-1, with a weak D call TRBD1 (6 bases). This CDR3 is 15 amino acids long. Germline-derived CDR1 and CDR2 are MNHEY and SVGAGI. Trimming removed 0 bases from V and 4 bases from J, with 12 bases in between. CDR3 in amino acids: CASSYSSGAGTEAFF. The CDR3 DNA reads TGTGCCAGCAGTTACTCCTCAGGGGCAGGCACTGAAGCTTTCTTT.

The sample holds many counts of this clonotype. The V and J genes are TRBV20-1 and TRBJ2-7; D might be TRBD2 (5 bases). With 4 bases removed from V and 3 bases from J, the gap between germline ends came to 13 bases. The CDR3 totals 13 residues. Germline V gives CDR1 DFQATT, CDR2 SNEGSKA (reference sequence). The CDR3 DNA reads as TGCAGTGCTAAGCGGCAGGAGAACTACGAGCAGTACTTC. This sequence encodes CSAKRQENYEQYF.

This chain joins TRBV6-5 and TRBJ2-1; 7 nucleotides line up with TRBD2. Germline values: CDR1 MNHEY, CDR2 SVGAGI. After removal of 4 bases from V and 8 bases from J, the junction contained 11 bases not matched to a gene. The CDR3 sequence is 15 residues long. The CDR3 DNA sequence: TGTGCCAGCAGTTCCAGCGGGGTGGGTCTCGATGAGCAGTTCTTC. This sequence encodes CASSSSGVGLDEQFF.